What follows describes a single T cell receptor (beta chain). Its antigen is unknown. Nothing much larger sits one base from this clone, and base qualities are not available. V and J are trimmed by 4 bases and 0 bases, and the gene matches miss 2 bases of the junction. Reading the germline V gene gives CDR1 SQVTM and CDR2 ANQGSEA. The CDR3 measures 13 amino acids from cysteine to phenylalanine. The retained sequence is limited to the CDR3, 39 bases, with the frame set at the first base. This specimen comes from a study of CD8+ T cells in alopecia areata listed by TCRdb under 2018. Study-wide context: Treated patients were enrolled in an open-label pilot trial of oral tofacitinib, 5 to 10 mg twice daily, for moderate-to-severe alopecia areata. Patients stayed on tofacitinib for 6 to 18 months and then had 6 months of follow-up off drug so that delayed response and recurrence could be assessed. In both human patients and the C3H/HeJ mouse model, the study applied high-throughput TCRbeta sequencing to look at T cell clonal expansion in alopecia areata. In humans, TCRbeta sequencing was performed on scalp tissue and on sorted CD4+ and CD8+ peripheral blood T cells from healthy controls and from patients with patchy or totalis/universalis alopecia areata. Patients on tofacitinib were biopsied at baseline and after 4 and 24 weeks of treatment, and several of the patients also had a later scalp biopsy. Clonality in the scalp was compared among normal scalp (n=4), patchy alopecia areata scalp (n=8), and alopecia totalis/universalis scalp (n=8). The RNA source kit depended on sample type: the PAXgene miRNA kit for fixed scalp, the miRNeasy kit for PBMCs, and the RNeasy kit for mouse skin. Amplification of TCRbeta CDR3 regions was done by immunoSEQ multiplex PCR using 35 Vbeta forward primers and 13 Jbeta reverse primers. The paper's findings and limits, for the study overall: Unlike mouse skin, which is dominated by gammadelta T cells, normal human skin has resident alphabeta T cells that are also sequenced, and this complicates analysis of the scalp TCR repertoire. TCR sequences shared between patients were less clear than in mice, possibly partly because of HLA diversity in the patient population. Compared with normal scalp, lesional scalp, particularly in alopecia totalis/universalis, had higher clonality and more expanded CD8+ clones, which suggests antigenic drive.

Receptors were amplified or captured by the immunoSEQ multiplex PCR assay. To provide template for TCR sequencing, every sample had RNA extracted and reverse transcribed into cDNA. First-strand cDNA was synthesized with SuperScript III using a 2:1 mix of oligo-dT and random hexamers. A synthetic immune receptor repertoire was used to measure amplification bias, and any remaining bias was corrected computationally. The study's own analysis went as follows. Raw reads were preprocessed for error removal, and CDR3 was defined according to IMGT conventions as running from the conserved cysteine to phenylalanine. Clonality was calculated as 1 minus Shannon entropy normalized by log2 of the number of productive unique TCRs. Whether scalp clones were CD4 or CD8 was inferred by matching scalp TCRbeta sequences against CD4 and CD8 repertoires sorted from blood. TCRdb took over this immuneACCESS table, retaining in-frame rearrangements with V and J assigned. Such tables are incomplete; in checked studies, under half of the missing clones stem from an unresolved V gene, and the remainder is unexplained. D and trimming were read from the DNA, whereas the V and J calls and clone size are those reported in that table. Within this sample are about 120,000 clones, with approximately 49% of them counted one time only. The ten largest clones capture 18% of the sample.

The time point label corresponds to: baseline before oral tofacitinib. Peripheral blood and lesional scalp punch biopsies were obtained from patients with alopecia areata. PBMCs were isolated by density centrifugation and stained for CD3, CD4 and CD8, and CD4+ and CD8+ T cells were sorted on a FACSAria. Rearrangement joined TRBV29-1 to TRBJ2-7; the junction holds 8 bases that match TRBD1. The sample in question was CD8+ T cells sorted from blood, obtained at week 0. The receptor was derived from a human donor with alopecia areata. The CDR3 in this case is CSVGTGNSYEQYF. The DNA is TGCAGCGTTGGGACAGGGAACTCCTACGAGCAGTACTTC.